This TCR beta chain is from a study of blood T cells in healthy people across ages. In germline, CDR1 is DFQATT, CDR2 SNEGSKA (reference sequence). CDR3 length equals 15 residues. A J-beta primer mix and a sample-barcoded 5' primer were used in a second PCR of about 6 to 12 cycles. MiXCR was run by TCRdb on the 5' RACE reads, yielding one entry per CDR3 protein. The sample carries about 760,000 distinct CDR3 sequences, roughly 25% recorded once. In addition, the sample was reused for a study of T cells of mothers and their children.

The chain couples TRBV20-1 to TRBJ2-5; TRBD2 matches at 11 bases. The DNA end is a closer match to TRBJ2-7, so the J assignment may be wrong. The material sequenced was blood. The sequence was obtained from a boy aged 5 to 17 in good health. Here the CDR3 reads CSARASGGLTYEQYF. DNA for the CDR3: TGCAGTGCTAGAGCTAGCGGGGGGCTGACCTACGAGCAGTACTTC.